This T cell receptor beta chain was identified in a study of T cell repertoires in cytomegalovirus infection. Each CDR3 protein is one row after TCRdb ran MiXCR on the reads. Seen here are 250,000 to 400,000 distinct CDR3 sequences, 20% to 25% observed once, and the top ten hold about 14%. Of note for this clonotype: Its antigen is unidentified.

General study findings and limits: HLA-C-restricted, CMV-specific TCR beta clonotypes were dominant ex vivo.

The CDR3 runs to 13 residues. Germline CDR1 reads GTSNPN; CDR2 reads SVGIG (reference sequence). V shed 1 base and J shed 3 bases, with 8 bases lying between them. This chain connects TRBV30 to TRBJ2-3; maybe TRBD1 (5 bases). This specimen was cultured PBMCs, taken from culture after CMV antigen stimulation. The source of this sequence is a human donor in good health (CMV status not recorded). Some clones in this sample may be carry-over from other donors' samples. The CDR3 DNA reads as TGTGCCTGGAGTGAGGGGCGAACAGATACGCAGTATTTT. Protein product: CAWSEGRTDTQYF.